The 31 T cell receptor beta chains in this list originate from one sample, sequenced in a study of T cell responses to AZD1222 COVID-19 vaccine. Assay: immunoSEQ multiplex PCR; the TCRdb copy retains only in-frame clones and omits some. The sample holds about 170,000 clones, 80% to 95% seen once. The sequencing used peripheral blood, collected on day 0 of AZD1222 vaccination. These receptors came from an adult in good health.

The chain carries TRBV4-1 and TRBJ2-7; 10 bases map to TRBD1. Germline V gives CDR1 MGHRA, CDR2 YSYEKL. This CDR3 spans 16 amino acids. With V trimmed by 1 base and J by 0 bases, 3 bases remained unmatched. The CDR3 sequence: CASSQAGQGGSYEQYF. The DNA of the CDR3 is TGCGCCAGCAGCCAAGCCGGACAGGGGGGCTCCTACGAGCAGTACTTC.

The chain combines TRBV12-5 with TRBJ1-2; D gene uncertain. The CDR3 loop spans 16 amino acids. Germline assignment: CDR1 LGHNT and CDR2 FRNRAP. Trimming removed 0 bases from V and 8 bases from J, with 19 bases in between. The CDR3 reads CASGLVPLAPQRGYTF. The CDR3 DNA sequence: TGTGCTAGTGGTTTGGTACCATTGGCACCCCAGCGGGGCTACACCTTC.

A single count supports this clone. The rearrangement joins TRBV30 to TRBJ2-7; perhaps D is TRBD1 or TRBD2 (5 bases each). The germline CDR1 and CDR2 sequences are GTSNPN and SVGIG (reference sequence). The CDR3 spans 13 residues. V lost 2 bases and J 4 bases, leaving 12 bases between the germline ends. The CDR3 loop reads CAWSNGAGYEQYF. The CDR3 DNA reads as TGTGCCTGGAGTAACGGGGCCGGGTACGAGCAGTACTTC.

The rearrangement joins TRBV5-1 to TRBJ1-2; tentatively, D is TRBD1 (6 bases). This CDR3 has 17 residues. V was pared by 0 bases and J by 0 bases, with 15 bases between. CDR1 and CDR2 from the germline V gene are SGHRS and YFSETQ. Here the CDR3 reads CASSLAEGGHSNYGYTF. CDR3 nucleotide sequence: TGCGCCAGCAGCTTGGCCGAGGGGGGCCACTCTAACTATGGCTACACCTTC.

Notes on this clone: The same CDR3 can be traced to other DNA sequences in this sample. The CDR3 sequence is CASSPSSSYEQYF. For the CDR3, the DNA is TGTGCCAGCTCACCATCCAGCTCCTACGAGCAGTACTTC. The chain recombines TRBV18 with TRBJ2-7; D remains ambiguous. Germline lookup yields CDR1 KGHSH and CDR2 LQKENI. Trimming stripped 2 bases from V and 0 bases from J, with 5 bases between. The CDR3 covers 13 residues.

The rearrangement links TRBV7-9 to TRBJ2-1, with 10 nucleotides matching TRBD2. The CDR3 is 12 amino acids. V lost 5 bases, J lost 16 bases, and 8 bases stayed unmatched. Germline-derived CDR1 and CDR2 are SEHNR and FQNEAQ (reference sequence). The CDR3 coding sequence is TGTGCCAGCAGCCCAGCCAGCGGGGGGGAATTCTTC. This sequence encodes CASSPASGGEFF.

This clone was observed once. The V gene is TRBV18, the J gene TRBJ1-6; D not resolved. Germline lookup yields CDR1 KGHSH and CDR2 LQKENI. V shed 0 bases and J shed 8 bases, with 14 bases lying between them. The length of the CDR3 is 16 residues. This CDR3 is CASSPPNSQNYSPLHF. In nucleotides, the CDR3 is TGTGCCAGCTCACCACCGAACAGCCAGAACTATTCACCCCTCCACTTT.

The CDR3 nucleotides are TGTGCCAGCAGTCCCGACCGGACAGGACGCTGGGGATCCTACAATGAGCAGTTCTTC. It codes for CASSPDRTGRWGSYNEQFF. The chain combines TRBV27 with TRBJ2-1, with TRBD1 matching over 7 bases. The CDR3 runs to 19 residues. CDR1 is MNHEY, CDR2 SMNVEV, per germline (reference sequence). Trimming at V came to 5 bases and at J to 1 base, leaving 17 bases not matched to a gene.

This chain joins TRBV6-5 and TRBJ2-7, with TRBD1 identical over 7 bases. Germline V gives CDR1 MNHEY, CDR2 SVGAGI. The length of the CDR3 is 13 residues. Losses at the gene ends were 11 bases for V and 0 bases for J; bases not matched to a gene: 7. The DNA of the CDR3 is TGTGCCTGCTGGGGACAGCCCTCCTACGAGCAGTACTTC. The encoded protein is CACWGQPSYEQYF.

This clone has a handful of counts. The chain carries TRBV20-1 and TRBJ2-7; D is undetermined. There are 11 residues in the CDR3. Germline CDR1 is DFQATT and CDR2 is SNEGSKA (reference sequence). Trimming stripped 4 bases from V and 6 bases from J, with 10 bases between. The CDR3, as DNA: TGCAGTGCTACCTCCTTGGGCGAGCAGTACTTC. This translates into CSATSLGEQYF.

The chain employs TRBV5-1 and TRBJ1-1; D is perhaps TRBD1 (6 bases). The CDR3 loop spans 13 amino acids. Germline CDR1 SGHRS, CDR2 YFSETQ. V lost 4 bases and J 6 bases, leaving 13 bases between the germline ends. CDR3 in DNA: TGCGCCAGCAGCCTTACCCGGACAGCTGAAGCTTTCTTT. This codes for CASSLTRTAEAFF.

CDR3 in amino acids: CASSFISGSQQGTQYF. DNA of the CDR3: TGTGCCAGCAGCTTCATATCCGGGTCCCAACAGGGGACCCAGTACTTC. The rearrangement links TRBV5-4 to TRBJ2-5; a weak D match, TRBD1 (6 bases). Trimming removed 2 bases at V and 7 bases at J, with 21 bases between. Per germline, CDR1 SGHNT and CDR2 YYREEE (reference sequence). There are 16 residues in the CDR3.

The chain has TRBV5-1 and TRBJ1-1; D may be TRBD1 (5 bases). V shed 4 bases and J shed 4 bases, with 14 bases lying between them. The germline V gene encodes CDR1 SGHRS and CDR2 YFSETQ. The CDR3 sequence is 14 residues long. CDR3 residues: CASSPTAGSTEAFF. DNA of the CDR3: TGCGCCAGCAGCCCGACTGCAGGGTCCACTGAAGCTTTCTTT.

This clone has just one count. Here the CDR3 reads CATGKHSQQGMWGGYTF. The CDR3 coding sequence is TGTGCCACCGGTAAACATTCCCAACAGGGGATGTGGGGCGGCTACACCTTC. V usage is TRBV10-3 and J usage is TRBJ1-2, with TRBD1 matching over 7 bases. V shed 10 bases, J shed 8 bases, and the junction held 25 bases outside the gene matches. The CDR3 runs 17 residues. CDR1 ENHRY and CDR2 SYGVKD come from the germline V gene.

J is TRBJ2-5 and V is TRBV3-1 (or the pseudogene TRBV3-2), with D unresolved. Germline V gives CDR1 LGHDT, CDR2 YNNKEL (reference sequence). The V end was cut by 2 bases, the J end by 0 bases, with 4 bases between. The CDR3 is 13 residues long. CDR3 residues: CASSQYNQETQYF. CDR3 DNA sequence: TGTGCCAGCAGCCAATACAACCAAGAGACCCAGTACTTC.

The genes are TRBV27 and TRBJ1-5; D perhaps matches TRBD1 (5 bases). Trimming cost V 0 bases and J 6 bases, with 15 bases left between them. This CDR3 spans 16 amino acids. CDR1 MNHEY and CDR2 SMNVEV come from the germline V gene (reference sequence). As DNA, the CDR3 is TGTGCCAGCAGTTTATCGGAGAGTCGGGGACTTCAGCCCCAGCATTTT. It encodes CASSLSESRGLQPQHF.

The J gene is TRBJ1-1, the V gene TRBV7-9; a weak D match, TRBD1 (5 bases). The CDR3 sequence is 14 residues long. Germline values: CDR1 SEHNR, CDR2 FQNEAQ (reference sequence). Trimming took off 8 bases at V and 4 bases at J, with 17 bases between the two ends. The CDR3 DNA reads as TGTGCCAGCTCAAGGGCAGGGTTGGGCACTGAAGCTTTCTTT. Translation: CASSRAGLGTEAFF.

This clone has just a few counts. Within the sample, other DNA sequences also encode this same CDR3. V is TRBV6-1 and J is TRBJ2-7; D may match TRBD1 or TRBD2 (6 bases each). CDR1 MNHNS and CDR2 SASEGT come from the germline V gene. The length of the CDR3 is 15 residues. The germline V and J ends were trimmed by 0 bases and 2 bases, with 11 bases remaining between them. The CDR3 DNA sequence: TGTGCCAGCAGTGAAGCACGAGGGGGGCCCTACGAGCAGTACTTC. Translation gives CASSEARGGPYEQYF.

This chain links TRBV6-2 or TRBV6-3 with TRBJ2-7; TRBD2 aligns across 10 bases. Trimming cost V 4 bases and J 3 bases; bases outside gene matches: 15. Germline CDR1 and CDR2: MNHEY and SVGEGT. The CDR3 is 18 amino acids. CDR3 nucleotide sequence: TGTGCCAGCAGTTTTTCACTAGCGGGGTCCCGTCTGGGCTACGAGCAGTACTTC. This codes for CASSFSLAGSRLGYEQYF.

This clone appeared once. This rearrangement joins TRBV5-4 to TRBJ1-1, with 8 nucleotides matching TRBD1. The CDR3 sequence is 12 residues long. The V gene's germline CDR1 is SGHNT and CDR2 YYREEE (reference sequence). J lost 7 bases, V lost 8 bases, and 7 bases had no gene match. The CDR3 DNA is TGTGCCAGTAGACAGGGGAGTAGTGAAGCTTTCTTT. Translated: CASRQGSSEAFF.

V and J are TRBV25-1 and TRBJ1-3; D perhaps matches TRBD1 (6 bases). Trimming cost V 3 bases and J 4 bases, with 19 bases left between them. Germline loops: CDR1 MGHDK, CDR2 SYGVNS. This CDR3 is built from 17 residues. The CDR3 region has the DNA TGTGCCAGCAGTGAGACCCCATCCCGGGGACACGGAAACACCATATATTTT. This encodes CASSETPSRGHGNTIYF. Full variable domain (outside the CDR3, taken from reference TRBV25-1 and TRBJ1-3): EADIYQTPRYLVIGTGKKITLECSQTMGHDKMYWYQQDPGMELHLIHYSYGVNSTEKGDLSSESTVSRIRTEHFPLTLESARPSHTSQYLCASSETPSRGHGNTIYFGEGSWLTVV.

CDR3: CASSARGSRENEQFF. The CDR3 DNA follows: TGTGCCAGCAGCGCGCGAGGCTCTAGGGAAAATGAGCAGTTCTTC. This chain uses TRBV11-3 with TRBJ2-1; D gene uncertain. CDR1 SGHNT and CDR2 YENEEA come from the germline V gene. This CDR3 region has 15 residues. V lost 5 bases and J 7 bases, leaving 18 bases between the germline ends.

This chain uses TRBV7-9 with TRBJ2-2; 7 bases are shared with TRBD1. The CDR3 runs to 15 residues. Germline CDR1 SEHNR, CDR2 FQNEAQ (reference sequence). The J segment lost 1 base and the V segment lost 6 bases, leaving 5 bases of the junction unmatched. The CDR3 DNA reads TGTGCCAGCAGGAGACGGGACAGGAACACCGGGGAGCTGTTTTTT. Residues: CASRRRDRNTGELFF.

J is TRBJ2-1 and V is TRBV29-1; TRBD2 might be the D (5 bases). Trimming took 4 bases from V and 8 from J, leaving 12 bases between them. CDR1 and CDR2 (germline): SQVTM, ANQGSEA. CDR3 size: 12 residues. The DNA of the CDR3 is TGCAGCGTTGCCGTAGTGAGGGATGAGCAGTTCTTC. Its translation is CSVAVVRDEQFF.

The chain is built from TRBV19 and TRBJ1-2; D may be TRBD1 (5 bases). Germline V gene data show CDR1 as LNHDA and CDR2 as SQIVND (reference sequence). V was pared by 5 bases and J by 4 bases, with 14 bases between. The CDR3 contains 14 residues. The CDR3 spells CASSAARDGYGYTF. DNA for the CDR3: TGTGCCAGTAGTGCAGCCAGGGACGGCTATGGCTACACCTTC.

The rearrangement links TRBV3-1 (or the pseudogene TRBV3-2) to TRBJ2-1; D gene uncertain. The CDR3 is made up of 14 amino acids. Germline V gene sequence: CDR1 LGHDT, CDR2 YNNKEL (reference sequence). The germline V and J ends were trimmed by 6 bases and 9 bases, with 18 bases remaining between them. The CDR3 here is CASSPIEPNAEQFF. CDR3 DNA sequence: TGTGCCAGCAGTCCTATAGAACCTAACGCTGAGCAGTTCTTC.

V and J are TRBV29-1 and TRBJ1-1; possibly TRBD1 for D (5 bases). The CDR3 is 15 amino acids. Germline values: CDR1 SQVTM, CDR2 ANQGSEA. The V end lost 3 bases, the J end lost 11 bases, and 25 bases lay between the germline ends. The CDR3 loop is CSVEFMGVDGVWAFF. The CDR3 DNA follows: TGCAGCGTTGAGTTTATGGGGGTGGACGGCGTGTGGGCTTTCTTT.

The CDR3 loop reads CASSPGYGYTF. Written as DNA, the CDR3 is TGTGCCAGCAGCCCAGGTTATGGCTACACCTTC. The chain is built from TRBV5-6 and TRBJ1-2; D is unresolved. V was pared by 4 bases and J by 5 bases, with 6 bases between. Germline assignment: CDR1 SGHDT and CDR2 YYEEEE. This CDR3 region has 11 residues.

This rearrangement joins TRBV5-4 to TRBJ2-3; 7 nucleotides align to TRBD2. This CDR3 is 15 amino acids long. With V trimmed by 2 bases and J by 1 base, 4 bases remained unmatched. Looked up from germline, CDR1 is SGHNT and CDR2 is YYREEE (reference sequence). The CDR3 DNA sequence: TGTGCCAGCAGCTTCCGAGCGGGACGCACAGATACGCAGTATTTT. Residues: CASSFRAGRTDTQYF.

This rearrangement joins TRBV6-5 to TRBJ1-1; weak D call: TRBD1 (5 bases). Per the germline V gene, CDR1 is MNHEY and CDR2 is SVGAGI. The CDR3 contains 15 residues. V gave up 10 bases and J gave up 0 bases, with 18 bases separating them. CDR3 region: CATRHGGYMNTEAFF. In DNA form, the CDR3 reads TGTGCCACCCGACACGGGGGTTATATGAACACTGAAGCTTTCTTT.

The genes are TRBV2 and TRBJ1-2; D is unclear. Germline V gene lookup returns CDR1 SNHLY and CDR2 FYNNEI. The CDR3 spans 14 residues. Trimming took off 5 bases at V and 0 bases at J, with 10 bases between the two ends. DNA for the CDR3: TGTGCCAGCAGTACCACCACTTCTAACTATGGCTACACCTTC. As protein: CASSTTTSNYGYTF.